These 20 T cell receptor beta chains came from one sample sequenced in a study of T cell responses to AZD1222 COVID-19 vaccine. Measured with immunoSEQ multiplex PCR; TCRdb has only the in-frame clones, and not every one. The table lists 150,000 or so clones, approximately 90% of them singletons. This sample comprised peripheral blood, obtained on day 0 of AZD1222 vaccination. The source is an adult in good health.

This clone was seen a single time. The chain has TRBV4-3 and TRBJ2-6; perhaps TRBD1 as D (5 bases). V lost 0 bases, J lost 0 bases, and 9 bases lay in between. Looked up from germline, CDR1 is LGHNA and CDR2 is YSLEER. The CDR3 sequence is 17 residues long. In DNA form, the CDR3 reads TGCGCCAGCAGCCAAGAAGGGGCGAGCTCTGGGGCCAACGTCCTGACTTTC. It translates to CASSQEGASSGANVLTF.

The gene calls are TRBV19 and TRBJ1-2; tentatively, D is TRBD1 (5 bases). Germline values: CDR1 LNHDA, CDR2 SQIVND (reference sequence). The CDR3 runs 17 residues. The V end lost 3 bases, the J end lost 2 bases, and 19 bases lay between the germline ends. In DNA form, the CDR3 reads TGTGCCAGTAGTATGGGGATATGGGGGAAGGAGAACTATGGCTACACCTTC. Residues: CASSMGIWGKENYGYTF. Variable domain in full (rest from reference TRBV19 and TRBJ1-2): DGGITQSPKYLFRKEGQNVTLSCEQNLNHDAMYWYRQDPGQGLRLIYYSQIVNDFQKGDIAEGYSVSREKKESFPLTVTSAQKNPTAFYLCASSMGIWGKENYGYTFGSGTRLTVV.

The chain couples TRBV15 to TRBJ2-7; D not certain. V lost 0 bases and J 4 bases, leaving 25 bases between the germline ends. The CDR3 spans 19 residues. Germline lookup yields CDR1 LNHNV and CDR2 YYDKDF (reference sequence). The CDR3 DNA follows: TGTGCCACCAGCAGAGACCGGATTCTGTTGGGCAGGCTGCGGTACGAGCAGTACTTC. It specifies CATSRDRILLGRLRYEQYF.

The chain uses TRBV4-3 and TRBJ2-7, with 10 positions matching TRBD2. Per germline, CDR1 LGHNA and CDR2 YSLEER. The trim removed 0 bases at V and 3 bases at J, leaving 5 bases unmatched. The length of the CDR3 is 16 residues. The CDR3 DNA reads as TGCGCCAGCAGCCAAGAATTGCTAGCGGGAGACTACGAGCAGTACTTC. Translation gives CASSQELLAGDYEQYF.

The chain employs TRBV7-9 and TRBJ1-5; TRBD1 agrees at 7 bases. The length of the CDR3 is 16 residues. Germline CDR1 reads SEHNR; CDR2 reads FQNEAQ (reference sequence). J gave up 7 bases and V 1 base, and 10 bases lay outside the gene matches. The CDR3: CASSLGQNDRDQPQHF. The CDR3 coding sequence is TGTGCCAGCAGCTTAGGCCAAAATGACAGGGACCAGCCCCAGCATTTT.

The chain recombines TRBV19 with TRBJ1-5; 7 nucleotides agree with TRBD1. With 5 bases clipped from V and 0 bases from J, the junction kept 7 bases outside the gene matches. The CDR3 totals 16 residues. Per the germline V gene, CDR1 is LNHDA and CDR2 is SQIVND (reference sequence). This CDR3 is CASSYRDRDSNQPQHF. The CDR3 region has the DNA TGTGCCAGTAGTTACCGGGACAGAGATAGCAATCAGCCCCAGCATTTT.

The chain recombines TRBV4-1 with TRBJ1-1; D uncertain. The CDR3 is made up of 14 amino acids. The germline V and J ends were trimmed by 1 base and 10 bases, with 16 bases remaining between them. Germline V CDR1 and CDR2: MGHRA, YSYEKL. CDR3 in amino acids: CASSQGLTEKVAFF. The CDR3 nucleotides are TGCGCCAGCAGCCAAGGTTTAACAGAAAAGGTAGCTTTCTTT.

V and J are TRBV11-2 and TRBJ2-2; TRBD1 might be the D (6 bases). V gave up 5 bases and J gave up 6 bases, with 16 bases separating them. From germline, CDR1 is SGHAT and CDR2 FQNNGV. The CDR3 has 15 residues. The CDR3 spells CASSPKLTGAGELFF. The CDR3 DNA follows: TGTGCCAGCAGCCCTAAATTGACAGGTGCCGGGGAGCTGTTTTTT.

This chain joins TRBV10-3 and TRBJ2-7; D unclear. This CDR3 region has 9 residues. V lost 3 bases and J lost 7, with 1 base in between. Per the germline V gene, CDR1 is ENHRY and CDR2 is SYGVKD. The chain's CDR3 is CAISEEQYF. For the CDR3, the DNA is TGTGCCATCAGTGAAGAGCAGTACTTC.

The rearrangement joins TRBV2 to TRBJ1-3; 11 nucleotides match TRBD1. CDR1 and CDR2 from the germline V gene are SNHLY and FYNNEI. Trimming took 5 bases from V and 3 from J; bases not matched to a gene: 3. CDR3 length equals 15 residues. The CDR3 region is CASSRDRGIGNTIYF. CDR3 DNA sequence: TGTGCCAGCAGTCGGGACAGGGGGATTGGAAACACCATATATTTT.

The rearrangement uses TRBV7-9 and TRBJ2-3, with 7 nucleotides matching TRBD1. The CDR3 is 15 amino acids. J lost 2 bases, V lost 1 base, and 3 bases had no gene match. Germline V gene lookup returns CDR1 SEHNR and CDR2 FQNEAQ (reference sequence). CDR3 residues: CASSLGDRITDTQYF. The CDR3 DNA is TGTGCCAGCAGCTTAGGGGACAGAATCACAGATACGCAGTATTTT. Complete variable domain (other parts from reference TRBV7-9 and TRBJ2-3): DTGVSQNPRHKITKRGQNVTFRCDPISEHNRLYWYRQTLGQGPEFLTYFQNEAQLEKSRLLSDRFSAERPKGSFSTLEIQRTEQGDSAMYLCASSLGDRITDTQYFGPGTRLTVL.

This chain connects TRBV28 to TRBJ1-1; D is unresolved. The CDR3 has 15 residues. Trimming cost V 3 bases and J 2 bases, with 13 bases left between them. Per the germline V gene, CDR1 is MDHEN and CDR2 is SYDVKM. The DNA of the CDR3 is TGTGCCAGCAGTTTTTTCCCGGCCAAAAACACTGAAGCTTTCTTT. It codes for CASSFFPAKNTEAFF.

The CDR3 region is CASSLEGRGDYGYTF. The CDR3 DNA is TGTGCCAGCAGCTTAGAAGGCAGGGGGGACTATGGCTACACCTTC. This rearrangement joins TRBV7-2 to TRBJ1-2; TRBD1 agrees at 7 bases. This CDR3 has 15 amino acids. Trimming cost V 1 base and J 3 bases; bases outside gene matches: 5. Germline V gene data show CDR1 as SGHTA and CDR2 as FQGNSA.

The rearrangement uses TRBV7-9 and TRBJ2-3; D is uncertain. CDR1 and CDR2 from the germline V gene are SEHNR and FQNEAQ (reference sequence). The CDR3 covers 14 residues. Deletions cut 4 bases from V and 4 bases from J, with 12 bases between. This CDR3 is CASSSTRASDTQYF. The CDR3 coding sequence is TGTGCCAGCAGCTCGACACGGGCATCAGATACGCAGTATTTT.

This clone occurred once. The V gene is TRBV24-1, the J gene TRBJ1-5; maybe TRBD1 (5 bases). With 3 bases removed from V and 3 bases from J, the gap between germline ends came to 20 bases. Germline V gene data show CDR1 as KGHDR and CDR2 as SFDVKD. CDR3 length equals 18 residues. The CDR3, as DNA: TGTGCCACCAGTGATAGCCGACAGAGTTATTTGTCCAATCAGCCCCAGCATTTT. Its protein product is CATSDSRQSYLSNQPQHF.

The chain couples TRBV7-2 to TRBJ2-5; TRBD2 matches at 12 bases. Unmatched junction bases numbered 2, after V lost 3 bases and J lost 3 bases. CDR3 length: 15 amino acids. CDR1 and CDR2 (germline): SGHTA, FQGNSA. The CDR3 bases are TGTGCCAGCAGCTTTGGACTAGCGGGGAAAGAGACCCAGTACTTC. Its protein is CASSFGLAGKETQYF.

The chain employs TRBV5-1 and TRBJ1-2; D unresolved. V shed 0 bases and J shed 6 bases, with 12 bases lying between them. The germline CDR1 and CDR2 sequences are SGHRS and YFSETQ. The CDR3 covers 14 residues. The chain's CDR3 is CASSLAVGIDGYTF. CDR3 nucleotides: TGCGCCAGCAGCTTGGCCGTCGGAATCGATGGCTACACCTTC.

The chain employs TRBV18 and TRBJ1-1, with D uncertain. V was pared by 4 bases and J by 6 bases, with 9 bases between. CDR1 is KGHSH and CDR2 is LQKENI in the germline V gene. The CDR3 totals 12 residues. CDR3 loop: CASSLREAEAFF. The CDR3 DNA reads TGTGCCAGCTCACTAAGGGAGGCTGAAGCTTTCTTT.

The V call is TRBV20-1, the J call TRBJ2-7; D unclear. Trimming removed 3 bases at V and 0 bases at J, with 9 bases between. This CDR3 has 13 residues. From germline, CDR1 is DFQATT and CDR2 SNEGSKA (reference sequence). The CDR3 DNA reads TGCAGTGCTAGTGTACGAAACTCCTACGAGCAGTACTTC. It encodes CSASVRNSYEQYF.

V and J are TRBV6-4 and TRBJ2-3; D is uncertain. The V gene's germline CDR1 is MRHNA and CDR2 SNTAGT. V was clipped by 3 bases and J by 8 bases, with 6 bases between them. This CDR3 contains 11 residues. CDR3: CASSEGGTQYF. The CDR3 DNA reads TGTGCCAGCAGTGAGGGCGGTACGCAGTATTTT.